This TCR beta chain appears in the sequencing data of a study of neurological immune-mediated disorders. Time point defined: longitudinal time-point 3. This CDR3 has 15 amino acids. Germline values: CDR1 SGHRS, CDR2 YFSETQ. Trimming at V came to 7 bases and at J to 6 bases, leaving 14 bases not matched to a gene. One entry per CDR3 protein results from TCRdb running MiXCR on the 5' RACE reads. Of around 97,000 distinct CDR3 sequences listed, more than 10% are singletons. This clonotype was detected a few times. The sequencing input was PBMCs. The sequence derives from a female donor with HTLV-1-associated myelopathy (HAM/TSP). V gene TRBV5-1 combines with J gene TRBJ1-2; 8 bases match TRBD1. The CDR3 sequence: CASDVGTGWGNGYTF. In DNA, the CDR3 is TGCGCCAGCGACGTGGGGACAGGTTGGGGGAATGGCTACACCTTC.